This T cell receptor beta chain was recorded in a study of shared clonotypes between healthy human individuals. The assay was immunoSEQ multiplex PCR, and TCRdb's table has in-frame clones only and misses some. This table has about 380,000 clones, around 96% appearing once. The CDR3 runs 13 residues. Trimming took 5 bases from V and 1 from J, leaving 6 bases between them. Germline CDR1 reads MDHEN; CDR2 reads SYDVKM. J is TRBJ1-5 and V is TRBV28; the D is unclear. The TCR sequence derives from a man aged 25-45 years in good health. Material for sequencing was memory CD8+ T cells sorted from blood. As to subset: CD45RO+ cells pooled with CCR7-negative TemRA cells. CDR3 DNA sequence: TGTGCCAGCAGTAAAGACAGCAATCAGCCCCAGCATTTT. Protein sequence: CASSKDSNQPQHF.